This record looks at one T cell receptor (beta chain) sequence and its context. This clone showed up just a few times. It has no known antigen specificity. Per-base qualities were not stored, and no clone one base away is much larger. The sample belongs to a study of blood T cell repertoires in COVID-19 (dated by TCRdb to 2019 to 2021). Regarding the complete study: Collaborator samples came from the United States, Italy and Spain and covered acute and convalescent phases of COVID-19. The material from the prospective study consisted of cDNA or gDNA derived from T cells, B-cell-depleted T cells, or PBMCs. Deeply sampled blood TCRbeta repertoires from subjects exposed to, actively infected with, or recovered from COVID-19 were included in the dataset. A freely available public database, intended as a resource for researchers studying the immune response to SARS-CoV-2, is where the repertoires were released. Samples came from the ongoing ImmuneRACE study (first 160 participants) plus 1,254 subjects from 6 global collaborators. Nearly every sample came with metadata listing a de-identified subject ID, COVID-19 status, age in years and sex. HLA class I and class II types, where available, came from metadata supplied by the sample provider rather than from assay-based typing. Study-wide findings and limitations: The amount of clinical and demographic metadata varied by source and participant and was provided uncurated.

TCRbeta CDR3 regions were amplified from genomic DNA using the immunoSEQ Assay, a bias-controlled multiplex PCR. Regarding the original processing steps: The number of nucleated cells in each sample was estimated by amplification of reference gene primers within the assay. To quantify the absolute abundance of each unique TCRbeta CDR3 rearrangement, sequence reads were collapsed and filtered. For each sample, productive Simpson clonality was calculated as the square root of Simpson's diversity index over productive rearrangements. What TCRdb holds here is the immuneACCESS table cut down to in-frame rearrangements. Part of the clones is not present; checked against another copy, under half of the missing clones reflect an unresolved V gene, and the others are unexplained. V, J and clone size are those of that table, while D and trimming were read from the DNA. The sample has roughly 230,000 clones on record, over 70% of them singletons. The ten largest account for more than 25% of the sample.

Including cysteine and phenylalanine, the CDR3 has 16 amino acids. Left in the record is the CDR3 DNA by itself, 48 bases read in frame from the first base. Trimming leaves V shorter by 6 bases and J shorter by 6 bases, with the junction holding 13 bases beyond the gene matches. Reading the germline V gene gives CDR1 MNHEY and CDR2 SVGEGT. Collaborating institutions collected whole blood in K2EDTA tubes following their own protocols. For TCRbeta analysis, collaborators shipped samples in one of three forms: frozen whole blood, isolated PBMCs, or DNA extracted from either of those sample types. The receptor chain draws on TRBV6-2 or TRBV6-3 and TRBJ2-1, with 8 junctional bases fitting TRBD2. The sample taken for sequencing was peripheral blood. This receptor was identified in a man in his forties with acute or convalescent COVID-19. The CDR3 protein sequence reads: CASSLRLAGRSNEQFF. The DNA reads TGTGCCAGCAGCCTGAGGCTAGCGGGTCGCTCCAATGAGCAGTTCTTC.